These 23 T cell receptor beta chains were sequenced from one sample in a study of cytomegalovirus exposure and HLA in healthy donors. Profiling relied on immunoSEQ multiplex PCR, and the TCRdb table lists in-frame clones only, not all of them. The sample yields some 330,000 clones, 86% seen once. The sequenced material came from PBMCs. The receptors originated from a woman in her late teens or twenties in good health and CMV-seronegative.

This chain connects TRBV27 to TRBJ1-1, with TRBD1 as a possible D gene (6 bases). V lost 2 bases to trimming and J lost 4 bases, with 17 bases between them. The length of the CDR3 is 16 residues. Germline CDR1 and CDR2: MNHEY and SMNVEV (reference sequence). The CDR3 here is CASSLRGGRKSTEAFF. The CDR3 nucleotides are TGTGCCAGCAGTTTAAGGGGGGGGCGAAAGAGCACTGAAGCTTTCTTT.

The chain joins TRBV29-1 to TRBJ1-1; 9 bases are shared with TRBD1. There are 16 residues in the CDR3. The germline V gene encodes CDR1 SQVTM and CDR2 ANQGSEA. Losses at the gene ends were 1 base for V and 1 base for J; bases not matched to a gene: 7. The CDR3 is CSVEGDREVWNTEAFF. DNA for the CDR3: TGCAGCGTTGAAGGGGACAGGGAGGTATGGAACACTGAAGCTTTCTTT.

This chain links TRBV9 with TRBJ2-5, with TRBD1 identical over 7 bases. Trimming cost V 3 bases and J 4 bases; bases outside gene matches: 9. The CDR3 totals 15 residues. Germline V gene lookup returns CDR1 SGDLS and CDR2 YYNGEE. The CDR3 loop is CASSATTGSIETQYF. Here the CDR3 DNA reads TGTGCCAGCAGCGCAACGACAGGGAGTATAGAGACCCAGTACTTC.

J is TRBJ1-1 and V is TRBV11-2; D ambiguous. V was pared by 1 base and J by 1 base, with 16 bases between. Looked up from germline, CDR1 is SGHAT and CDR2 is FQNNGV. CDR3 length equals 17 residues. The CDR3 sequence: CASSLGLLWRPNTEAFF. In DNA form, the CDR3 reads TGTGCCAGCAGCTTAGGATTATTATGGCGGCCGAACACTGAAGCTTTCTTT.

This chain uses TRBV7-9 with TRBJ1-2, with a possible D match to TRBD1 (5 bases). Germline CDR1 and CDR2: SEHNR and FQNEAQ (reference sequence). V was clipped by 6 bases and J by 4 bases, with 9 bases between them. CDR3 length equals 12 residues. CDR3 amino acids: CASSRDSYGYTF. CDR3 sequence (DNA): TGTGCCAGCAGTCGGGACTCCTATGGCTACACCTTC. The full variable domain, completed using reference TRBV7-9 and TRBJ1-2, is DTGVSQNPRHKITKRGQNVTFRCDPISEHNRLYWYRQTLGQGPEFLTYFQNEAQLEKSRLLSDRFSAERPKGSFSTLEIQRTEQGDSAMYLCASSRDSYGYTFGSGTRLTVV.

In its sample, this clone was seen a few times. The chain recombines TRBV21-1 with TRBJ2-2; the table's TRBD2 call for D was not verified on the DNA. TRBV21-1 is shown as a pseudogene. The CDR3 consists of 16 residues. CDR3 sequence reads: CASNPLGTSGTGELFF. In DNA, the CDR3 is TGTGCCAGCAACCCACTCGGGACTAGCGGTACCGGGGAGCTGTTTTTT.

The chain carries TRBV19 and TRBJ2-1, with 10 bases that match TRBD1. The CDR3 length is 14 residues. Germline V lookup: CDR1 LNHDA, CDR2 SQIVND (reference sequence). Trimming took 5 bases from V and 8 from J; bases not matched to a gene: 6. The CDR3 spells CASSPRQGAYEQFF. CDR3 bases: TGTGCCAGTAGTCCCCGACAGGGGGCCTATGAGCAGTTCTTC. The full variable domain, in which reference TRBV19 and TRBJ2-1 provide the parts outside the CDR3, is DGGITQSPKYLFRKEGQNVTLSCEQNLNHDAMYWYRQDPGQGLRLIYYSQIVNDFQKGDIAEGYSVSREKKESFPLTVTSAQKNPTAFYLCASSPRQGAYEQFFGPGTRLTVL.

The chain combines TRBV10-2 with TRBJ2-1, with 7 nucleotides matching TRBD1. Per germline, CDR1 WSHSY and CDR2 SAAADI. J was trimmed by 0 bases and V by 8 bases; bases with no gene match: 7. The CDR3 loop spans 15 amino acids. The CDR3: CASLRTGSSYNEQFF. In nucleotides, the CDR3 is TGCGCCAGCCTTCGGACAGGCAGCTCCTACAATGAGCAGTTCTTC.

V is TRBV7-2 and J is TRBJ2-3; possible D gene TRBD1, 5 bases. Deletions cut 3 bases from V and 1 base from J, with 8 bases between. The CDR3 covers 14 residues. Germline V gene data show CDR1 as SGHTA and CDR2 as FQGNSA. The CDR3, as DNA: TGTGCCAGCAGCTTGCAGACAGGCACAGATACGCAGTATTTT. Translating gives CASSLQTGTDTQYF.

This rearrangement joins TRBV5-1 to TRBJ2-3, with no clear D. V dropped 0 bases and J dropped 2 bases, with 13 bases sitting between them. Germline CDR1 is SGHRS and CDR2 is YFSETQ. This CDR3 spans 16 amino acids. CDR3 region: CASSLVFSADTDTQYF. CDR3 coding DNA: TGCGCCAGCAGCTTGGTGTTCAGCGCTGACACAGATACGCAGTATTTT.

The chain joins TRBV4-3 to TRBJ2-5, with 9 bases that match TRBD2. The CDR3 has 18 residues. The germline V gene has CDR1 LGHNA and CDR2 YSLEER. The ends lost 0 bases at V and 2 bases at J; junction bases unmatched: 10. The CDR3 is CASSQDWWREGSQETQYF. The DNA of the CDR3 is TGCGCCAGCAGCCAAGATTGGTGGCGGGAGGGGAGTCAAGAGACCCAGTACTTC.

The chain recombines TRBV7-2 with TRBJ2-1, with D hard to call. V was clipped by 1 base and J by 7 bases, with 5 bases between them. Germline CDR1 SGHTA, CDR2 FQGNSA. The CDR3 runs 12 residues. CDR3 region: CASSLGLNEQFF. The CDR3, as DNA: TGTGCCAGCAGCTTAGGACTGAATGAGCAGTTCTTC.

The chain uses TRBV4-1 and TRBJ2-7; D may be TRBD2 (5 bases). The CDR3 extends over 17 amino acids. Trimming removed 4 bases from V and 1 base from J, with 20 bases in between. Germline-derived CDR1 and CDR2 are MGHRA and YSYEKL. CDR3 in amino acids: CASSPSRVTYSSYEQYF. The CDR3 bases are TGCGCCAGCAGCCCTTCGCGGGTGACTTATAGTTCCTACGAGCAGTACTTC.

This clone was seen a few times. The chain combines TRBV7-9 with TRBJ2-5, with D unclear. V lost 7 bases and J 1 base, leaving 7 bases between the germline ends. CDR3 length: 12 amino acids. The germline V gene has CDR1 SEHNR and CDR2 FQNEAQ (reference sequence). CDR3 protein: CASNSVQETQYF. The CDR3 DNA sequence: TGTGCCAGCAATTCGGTCCAAGAGACCCAGTACTTC.

This clone is a singleton in its sample. V and J are TRBV7-9 and TRBJ2-1; 7 bases match TRBD2. The CDR3 runs to 14 residues. CDR1 is SEHNR, CDR2 FQNEAQ, per germline (reference sequence). The J segment lost 8 bases and the V segment lost 0 bases, leaving 4 bases of the junction unmatched. CDR3 loop: CASSLAQRGDEQFF. CDR3 bases: TGTGCCAGCAGCTTAGCGCAGCGGGGTGATGAGCAGTTCTTC.

The gene calls are TRBV9 and TRBJ2-3, with a weak D call TRBD2 (5 bases). This CDR3 region has 16 residues. The V gene lost 0 bases and the J gene lost 4 bases, with 15 bases spanning the gap. Germline CDR1 reads SGDLS; CDR2 reads YYNGEE. CDR3 region: CASSVAPSIIADTQYF. Written as DNA, the CDR3 is TGTGCCAGCAGCGTAGCTCCTAGCATTATAGCAGATACGCAGTATTTT.

The V and J genes are TRBV18 and TRBJ2-7; perhaps TRBD2 as D (6 bases). The V gene's germline CDR1 is KGHSH and CDR2 LQKENI. The CDR3 consists of 16 residues. V was clipped by 0 bases and J by 0 bases, with 12 bases between them. The CDR3 reads CASSPPVGTGSYEQYF. The CDR3 nucleotides read TGTGCCAGCTCACCACCGGTGGGGACTGGCTCCTACGAGCAGTACTTC.

This chain links TRBV19 with TRBJ2-7; 8 bases fit TRBD2. V gave up 5 bases and J gave up 3 bases; unmatched junction bases: 12. This CDR3 is built from 16 residues. Per germline, CDR1 LNHDA and CDR2 SQIVND (reference sequence). CDR3 in amino acids: CASSPRGSGANYEQYF. The CDR3 bases are TGTGCCAGTAGTCCCCGGGGTAGCGGGGCAAACTACGAGCAGTACTTC.

This sequence joins TRBV5-1 and TRBJ2-7, with D tentatively TRBD1 (7 bases). The CDR3 runs to 15 residues. Trimming shortened V by 0 bases and J by 3 bases, and 13 bases separated the two germline ends. Germline V gene data show CDR1 as SGHRS and CDR2 as YFSETQ. The CDR3 sequence is CASSLAGQGGYEQYF. The CDR3 bases are TGCGCCAGCAGCTTGGCCGGGCAGGGGGGCTACGAGCAGTACTTC.

The CDR3 reads CASSGGGVRPHEQFF. The CDR3 nucleotides are TGTGCCAGCAGTGGGGGGGGCGTTCGTCCCCATGAGCAGTTCTTC. This chain uses TRBV2 with TRBJ2-1; maybe TRBD2 (7 bases). V lost 4 bases to trimming and J lost 8 bases, with 18 bases between them. Germline V CDR1 and CDR2: SNHLY, FYNNEI. This CDR3 spans 15 amino acids. The variable domain in full, with the rest retrieved from reference TRBV2 and TRBJ2-1, is EPEVTQTPSHQVTQMGQEVILRCVPISNHLYFYWYRQILGQKVEFLVSFYNNEISEKSEIFDDQFSVERPDGSNFTLKIRSTKLEDSAMYFCASSGGGVRPHEQFFGPGTRLTVL.

V is TRBV6-1 and J is TRBJ2-7, with D tentatively TRBD2 (6 bases). Germline V gives CDR1 MNHNS, CDR2 SASEGT. CDR3 length equals 13 residues. The germline V and J ends were trimmed by 4 bases and 3 bases, with 10 bases remaining between them. CDR3 nucleotide sequence: TGTGCCAGCAGTGGGGTGGGGGGCTACGAGCAGTACTTC. It codes for CASSGVGGYEQYF.

The chain links TRBV19 to TRBJ2-7, with 10 bases identical to TRBD2. Germline trimming cut 8 bases from V and 3 bases from J; bases unmatched to any gene: 10. CDR3 length equals 15 residues. Germline V gene sequence: CDR1 LNHDA, CDR2 SQIVND (reference sequence). The CDR3 sequence: CASGTLGTSDYEQYF. CDR3 DNA: TGTGCCAGTGGAACTTTAGGGACTAGCGACTACGAGCAGTACTTC. The full variable domain, its missing parts supplied by reference TRBV19 and TRBJ2-7, is DGGITQSPKYLFRKEGQNVTLSCEQNLNHDAMYWYRQDPGQGLRLIYYSQIVNDFQKGDIAEGYSVSREKKESFPLTVTSAQKNPTAFYLCASGTLGTSDYEQYFGPGTRLTVT.

This clone was seen a handful of times. V and J are TRBV5-6 and TRBJ2-3; the D gene is possibly TRBD2 (6 bases). The CDR3 sequence is 13 residues long. CDR1 and CDR2 from the germline V gene are SGHDT and YYEEEE. Trimming stripped 3 bases from V and 4 bases from J, with 9 bases between. CDR3 DNA: TGTGCCAGCAGCTCCGCGGGACCAGATACGCAGTATTTT. Translating gives CASSSAGPDTQYF. The full variable domain, rest sourced from reference TRBV5-6 and TRBJ2-3, is DAGVTQSPTHLIKTRGQQVTLRCSPKSGHDTVSWYQQALGQGPQFIFQYYEEEERQRGNFPDRFSGHQFPNYSSELNVNALLLGDSALYLCASSSAGPDTQYFGPGTRLTVL.